The present T cell receptor (beta chain) was sequenced within a study of human CD8 memory T cell subsets. Whole-study findings and limits: Stem-like memory T cells matched precursor exhausted T cells in high diversity, which effector memory cells lacked.

Germline-derived CDR1 and CDR2 are SGHVS and FNYEAQ. The length of the CDR3 is 17 residues. Preparation of the TCR beta libraries relied on UMI-labeled 5' RACE. TCRdb reworked the 5' RACE reads into one entry per CDR3 protein, no DNA. Listed are around 11,000 distinct CDR3 sequences; roughly 9.8% falls within the top ten. A word on this clonotype: The antigen is undetermined.

The rearrangement links TRBV7-6 to TRBJ2-5; TCRdb returns TRBD2, unconfirmable since there is no DNA. The receptor comes from a human donor in good health. The material sequenced was CD8+ stem-like memory T cells (TSCM and TCM) sorted from PBMCs. Subset noted: stem-like memory CD8 T cells (TSTEM), CCR7+ PD-1- TIGIT-. The CDR3 loop is CASSLEISGVRHETQYF.